This record concerns one TCR beta chain sequence. Profiled with immunoSEQ multiplex PCR; TCRdb holds only in-frame clones, not every one. The sample consists of roughly 300,000 clones, about 85% of them appearing once. Trimming removed 7 bases from V and 6 bases from J; junction bases left unmatched: 3. CDR3 length equals 13 residues. The germline gives CDR1 MNHNY, CDR2 SVGAGI (reference sequence). This record comes from a study of Ad26.COV2.S vaccination and SARS-CoV-2 variants. Looking at the study overall: Intramuscular Ad26.COV2.S doses were given once or twice, 56 days apart.

The treatment: some 20 received Ad26.COV2.S at low or high dose, single or two shots; about 5 received placebo; per-sample allocation not given. Day 63 following the first vaccine or placebo injection was when the samples were taken. The sequencing here drew on peripheral blood, taken in a trial of Ad26.COV2.S vaccine versus placebo. This clonotype was sampled from a person between 18 and 65 years old who received the Ad26.COV2.S COVID-19 vaccine or a placebo. This chain connects TRBV6-6 to TRBJ2-2, with 9 bases that match TRBD2. CDR3 loop: CASKRGASGELFF. CDR3 DNA: TGTGCCAGCAAGCGGGGGGCTTCCGGGGAGCTGTTTTTT.